One sample yielded the 31 T cell receptor beta chains listed below, sequenced in a study of CD8+CD57+ T cells in acquired aplastic anemia. CDR3 and TCR beta VDJ profiling relied on a genomic DNA template. Via MiXCR, TCRdb re-called the reads, giving one row per CDR3 protein. The repertoire includes about 170,000 distinct CDR3 sequences, around 45% of them detected once, and under 1.2% sits in the top ten. Sequenced material: sorted CD4+, CD8+, or CD8+CD57+ T cells (not recorded which) from PBMCs. All receptors derive from a human donor in good health.

With regard to this clonotype: With a much larger clone just one base away, this may be a read error. The rearrangement uses TRBV20-1 and TRBJ2-1; a possible D gene is TRBD2 (6 bases). V lost 7 bases to trimming and J lost 9 bases, with 19 bases between them. The CDR3 is 13 residues long. From germline, CDR1 is DFQATT and CDR2 SNEGSKA (reference sequence). The CDR3 sequence: CSVKSGHGSEQFF. In DNA form, the CDR3 reads TGCAGTGTAAAGAGCGGGCACGGTAGTGAGCAGTTCTTC.

With respect to this clonotype: One base away lies a much larger clone, so this may be a sequencing read error. The DNA for the CDR3 is TGCGCCAGCAGCGCGGCTGGAAACACCATATATTTT. Its translation: CASSAAGNTIYF. The chain joins TRBV7-9 to TRBJ1-3; D gene unclear. CDR1 and CDR2 (germline): SEHNR, FQNEAQ (reference sequence). CDR3 length: 12 residues.

The V call is TRBV19, the J call TRBJ2-1; tentatively, D is TRBD1 (5 bases). The CDR3 covers 11 residues. Germline values: CDR1 LNHDA, CDR2 SQIVND (reference sequence). V was cut by 8 bases and J by 5 bases, with 7 bases left in between. The CDR3 is CASGQHNEQFF. The CDR3 region has the DNA TGTGCCAGTGGACAACACAATGAGCAGTTCTTC.

A word on this clonotype: The junction and the germline gene differ at one end; a read error may be behind it. The chain carries TRBV19 and TRBJ2-7; D is uncertain. The germline V gene has CDR1 LNHDA and CDR2 SQIVND (reference sequence). The length of the CDR3 is 12 residues. CDR3 residues: CASGIPHYKQYF. CDR3 nucleotides: TGTGCCAGTGGGATCCCTCACTACAAGCAGTACTTC.

This clonotype was recorded at least ten times. This chain joins TRBV6-2 or TRBV6-3 and TRBJ1-2; D not certain. The CDR3 runs to 13 residues. V lost 4 bases and J lost 1, with 7 bases in between. Germline V gives CDR1 MNHEY, CDR2 SVGEGT. The CDR3 DNA reads TGTGCCAGCAGTTTAGGCAGTAACTATGGCTACACCTTC. Amino acids: CASSLGSNYGYTF.

This clonotype was detected many times. This rearrangement joins TRBV12-3 or TRBV12-4 to TRBJ1-1; no reliable D call. The CDR3 has 15 amino acids. Trimming cost V 5 bases and J 1 base, with 14 bases left between them. CDR3 coding DNA: TGTGCCAGCAGTCCCGCGGGCTCAGGGAACACTGAAGCTTTCTTT. Translated, it gives CASSPAGSGNTEAFF.

This clonotype has ten or more counts. V and J are TRBV20-1 and TRBJ2-2, with 7 nucleotides matching TRBD1. Looked up from germline, CDR1 is DFQATT and CDR2 is SNEGSKA (reference sequence). This CDR3 has 14 amino acids. Trimming at V came to 6 bases and at J to 2 bases, leaving 6 bases not matched to a gene. The CDR3 nucleotides read TGCAGTGCCACCGGGACAGAAAACACCGGGGAGCTGTTTTTT. This codes for CSATGTENTGELFF.

This clonotype was seen many times. The chain combines TRBV7-9 with TRBJ2-7; D might be TRBD1 (5 bases). The CDR3 extends over 14 amino acids. Germline lookup yields CDR1 SEHNR and CDR2 FQNEAQ (reference sequence). V was trimmed by 7 bases and J by 2 bases, leaving 15 bases between them. DNA for the CDR3: TGTGCCAGCACCCTACAGGAATTAACCTACGAGCAGTACTTC. It is translated as CASTLQELTYEQYF.

The chain recombines TRBV10-3 with TRBJ2-5, with D possibly being TRBD1 (5 bases). The CDR3 spans 11 residues. V was shortened by 10 bases and J by 2 bases, with 8 bases between the two germline ends. Germline V lookup: CDR1 ENHRY, CDR2 SYGVKD. The CDR3: CATGMQETQYF. CDR3 nucleotides: TGTGCCACAGGGATGCAAGAGACCCAGTACTTC.

Many counts were recorded for this clonotype. The chain carries TRBV7-6 and TRBJ2-7; D call uncertain. From germline, CDR1 is SGHVS and CDR2 FNYEAQ. The V and J ends lost 2 bases and 7 bases respectively, with 12 bases between them. This CDR3 is built from 13 residues. The CDR3 is CASSLLMRQEQYF. In DNA form, the CDR3 reads TGTGCCAGCAGCTTATTGATGCGCCAGGAGCAGTACTTC.

V is TRBV25-1 and J is TRBJ2-3; no firm D call. The CDR3 is 16 residues long. Trimming left V 8 bases short and J 3 bases short, with 21 bases between. CDR1 is MGHDK, CDR2 SYGVNS, per germline. CDR3 in amino acids: CASHPWAVLRTDTQYF. CDR3 bases: TGTGCCAGCCATCCCTGGGCGGTCCTGAGGACAGATACGCAGTATTTT.

In this sample, this clonotype turned up a few times. The V call is TRBV11-1, the J call TRBJ2-1, with 14 bases fitting TRBD2. Germline V CDR1 and CDR2: SGHAT, FQDESV (reference sequence). The CDR3 is 17 amino acids. Germline trimming cut 1 base from V and 3 bases from J; bases unmatched to any gene: 2. The CDR3, as DNA: TGTGCCAGCAGCTTAGAGGGACTAGCGGGAGACTACAATGAGCAGTTCTTC. It translates to CASSLEGLAGDYNEQFF.

The chain employs TRBV11-3 and TRBJ1-1; possible D gene TRBD1, 6 bases. The germline CDR1 and CDR2 sequences are SGHNT and YENEEA. This CDR3 comprises 12 residues. Trimming removed 4 bases from V and 5 bases from J, with 8 bases in between. The CDR3 reads CASSSRGTEAFF. The DNA for the CDR3 is TGTGCCAGCAGCTCCAGGGGAACTGAAGCTTTCTTT.

This clonotype was seen a few times. The chain links TRBV7-9 to TRBJ2-7; D unresolved. The CDR3 length is 15 residues. V lost 4 bases and J 2 bases, leaving 15 bases between the germline ends. Germline values: CDR1 SEHNR, CDR2 FQNEAQ (reference sequence). CDR3 DNA: TGTGCCAGCAGCTCAACGAGGCCGGGCGCCTACGAGCAGTACTTC. Translation: CASSSTRPGAYEQYF.

About this clonotype: This CDR3 fails to terminate in the conserved phenylalanine or tryptophan, so it likely reflects a read error. The DNA of the CDR3 is TGTGCCAGCAGTTTGGGCCAGGGCCCTCAGCCCCAGCATCTT. Amino acid sequence: CASSLGQGPQPQHL. The chain recombines TRBV12-3 or TRBV12-4 with TRBJ1-5; the D gene is possibly TRBD1 (5 bases). This CDR3 contains 14 residues. V shed 3 bases and J shed 6 bases, with 12 bases lying between them.

Concerning this clonotype itself: A read error may be the cause here, since a much bigger clone is one base away. The genes are TRBV12-3 or TRBV12-4 and TRBJ2-2, with a tentative D call TRBD2 (5 bases). The CDR3 covers 14 residues. The CDR3 loop is CASSLGTGFGELLF. The CDR3 nucleotides are TGTGCCAGCAGTTTAGGCACGGGGTTCGGGGAGCTGCTTTTT.

At least ten counts were recorded for this clonotype. The rearrangement joins TRBV10-2 to TRBJ1-1, with D tentatively TRBD1 (5 bases). Per the germline V gene, CDR1 is WSHSY and CDR2 is SAAADI. The CDR3 has 14 amino acids. V lost 8 bases and J lost 3, with 16 bases in between. In DNA form, the CDR3 reads TGCGCCAGCTCCCGCGGAGGGGCAGACACTGAAGCTTTCTTT. Amino acid sequence: CASSRGGADTEAFF.

J is TRBJ2-7 and V is TRBV7-9; D may be TRBD1 or TRBD2 (5 bases each). This CDR3 has 15 amino acids. The V end was cut by 4 bases, the J end by 1 base, with 14 bases between. Germline assignment: CDR1 SEHNR and CDR2 FQNEAQ (reference sequence). CDR3 bases: TGTGCCAGCAGCTCCGTTGGGGACCCATCCTACGAGCAGTACTTC. Amino acid sequence: CASSSVGDPSYEQYF.

This chain uses TRBV7-2 with TRBJ1-2; 10 bases line up with TRBD1. The V gene's germline CDR1 is SGHTA and CDR2 FQGNSA. With 4 bases clipped from V and 8 bases from J, the junction kept 10 bases outside the gene matches. CDR3 size: 15 residues. The CDR3 region has the DNA TGTGCCAGCAGCTACCGAACCGGGACAGGGGAAGGCTACACCTTC. Translating gives CASSYRTGTGEGYTF.

This clonotype was seen only a few times. The chain is built from TRBV25-1 and TRBJ2-1; 7 bases are a match to TRBD1. Germline-derived CDR1 and CDR2 are MGHDK and SYGVNS. The CDR3 sequence is 15 residues long. The V segment lost 5 bases and the J segment 1 base; nucleotides outside the gene matches: 5. CDR3 DNA: TGTGCCAGCAGTAAACAGGGGCGTTCCTACAATGAGCAGTTCTTC. Amino acid sequence: CASSKQGRSYNEQFF.

This chain links TRBV9 with TRBJ2-3; D is ambiguous. The CDR3 contains 16 residues. V was cut by 2 bases and J by 0 bases, with 13 bases left in between. Germline V gene data show CDR1 as SGDLS and CDR2 as YYNGEE. The CDR3 spells CASSVVAFRSTDTQYF. The DNA of the CDR3 is TGTGCCAGCAGCGTTGTCGCATTCCGAAGCACAGATACGCAGTATTTT.

This clonotype was picked up many times. This sequence joins TRBV10-3 and TRBJ1-1; no firm D call. Germline values: CDR1 ENHRY, CDR2 SYGVKD. The CDR3 is 14 amino acids. V lost 2 bases to trimming and J lost 6 bases, with 13 bases between them. CDR3: CAISERGPVAEAFF. The CDR3 region has the DNA TGTGCCATCAGTGAGCGCGGACCTGTGGCTGAAGCTTTCTTT.

This clonotype has ten or more counts. The chain employs TRBV29-1 and TRBJ2-1; the D gene could be TRBD1 or TRBD2 (6 bases each). Germline values: CDR1 SQVTM, CDR2 ANQGSEA. Trimming removed 7 bases from V and 4 bases from J, with 14 bases in between. This CDR3 contains 13 residues. CDR3 bases: TGCAGCGCCGGAGGGGGACCGTACAATGAGCAGTTCTTC. Translating gives CSAGGGPYNEQFF.

This clonotype showed up just a few times. The rearrangement uses TRBV18 and TRBJ2-6; 8 nucleotides agree with TRBD1. V lost 4 bases to trimming and J lost 0 bases; unmatched junction nucleotides: 2. Germline CDR1 reads KGHSH; CDR2 reads LQKENI. This CDR3 contains 16 residues. The CDR3: CASSQGQASGANVLTF. In nucleotides, the CDR3 is TGTGCCAGCTCACAGGGACAGGCCTCTGGGGCCAACGTCCTGACTTTC.

This clonotype was counted many times. The chain joins TRBV7-2 to TRBJ1-3; D possibly corresponds to TRBD1 (5 bases). The CDR3 runs to 14 residues. V dropped 4 bases and J dropped 1 base, with 8 bases sitting between them. Germline V gene data show CDR1 as SGHTA and CDR2 as FQGNSA. The CDR3 loop reads CASSWGRSGNTIYF. Written as DNA, the CDR3 is TGTGCCAGCAGCTGGGGACGTTCTGGAAACACCATATATTTT.

This clonotype has at least ten counts. The chain carries TRBV24-1 and TRBJ2-5; 7 nucleotides agree with TRBD1. V trimming: 1 base; J trimming: 5 bases; junction bases outside the gene matches: 6. The CDR3 covers 15 residues. Germline CDR1 reads KGHDR; CDR2 reads SFDVKD. CDR3 in amino acids: CATSDLSGGEETQYF. In DNA form, the CDR3 reads TGTGCCACCAGTGATTTATCAGGGGGAGAGGAGACCCAGTACTTC.

This clonotype showed up just a few times. The V call is TRBV6-5, the J call TRBJ1-5, with D unresolved. This CDR3 spans 16 amino acids. Trimming left V 0 bases short and J 10 bases short, with 19 bases between. Germline V gives CDR1 MNHEY, CDR2 SVGAGI. The CDR3 sequence is CASSYSLDGIQSPQHF. In DNA form, the CDR3 reads TGTGCCAGCAGTTACTCCCTAGACGGGATACAATCTCCCCAGCATTTT.

The chain's CDR3 is CASSLPGQTIYQETQYF. The CDR3 DNA follows: TGTGCCAGCAGCCTTCCTGGACAGACGATTTATCAAGAGACCCAGTACTTC. This chain joins TRBV7-8 and TRBJ2-5; D is perhaps TRBD1 (6 bases). Per germline, CDR1 SGHVS and CDR2 FQNEAQ. Trimming removed 5 bases at V and 2 bases at J, with 21 bases between. CDR3 size: 17 residues.

Ten or more counts support this clonotype. This chain joins TRBV11-2 and TRBJ2-7; 11 bases align to TRBD2. The CDR3 has 16 amino acids. Trimming cost V 3 bases and J 4 bases; bases outside gene matches: 8. CDR1 SGHAT and CDR2 FQNNGV come from the germline V gene. The CDR3 sequence is CASSFGLGLADYEQYF. CDR3 bases: TGTGCCAGCAGCTTCGGGTTGGGACTAGCGGATTACGAGCAGTACTTC.

In this sample, this clonotype turned up many times. The gene calls are TRBV20-1 and TRBJ2-5; possible D gene TRBD1, 6 bases. CDR1 is DFQATT and CDR2 is SNEGSKA in the germline V gene (reference sequence). Trimming left V 2 bases short and J 9 bases short, with 13 bases between. The CDR3 is 12 residues long. The CDR3 nucleotides read TGCAGTGCTAGACTGGGGGCGTCGGCCCAGTACTTC. Encoded protein: CSARLGASAQYF.

Many counts were recorded for this clonotype. The CDR3 sequence: CAISDPLSTDTQYF. As DNA, the CDR3 is TGTGCCATCAGTGACCCGCTTAGCACAGATACGCAGTATTTT. The V call is TRBV10-3, the J call TRBJ2-3; D is uncertain. The CDR3 has 14 residues. Per germline, CDR1 ENHRY and CDR2 SYGVKD. The germline V and J ends were trimmed by 3 bases and 0 bases, with 7 bases remaining between them.